The T cell receptor beta chain under discussion was sequenced for a study of blood T cell repertoires in COVID-19. Looked up from germline, CDR1 is LNHDA and CDR2 is SQIVND (reference sequence). This CDR3 contains 16 residues. V shed 4 bases, J shed 7 bases, and the junction held 12 bases outside the gene matches. This table comes from immunoSEQ multiplex PCR, and its TCRdb copy is limited to in-frame clones, with some not included. The sample yields about 31,000 clones, 91% seen once. The chain recombines TRBV19 with TRBJ1-2; 10 positions match TRBD1. The receptor's source is a man in his 60s with acute or convalescent COVID-19. The source material was peripheral blood. CDR3 nucleotide sequence: TGTGCCAGTAGTAGCCCTCGACAGGGGGCGTTTTCTGGCTACACCTTC. Protein: CASSSPRQGAFSGYTF.